This T cell receptor (beta chain) was captured in a study of shared clonotypes between healthy human individuals. Germline CDR1 reads MGHRA; CDR2 reads YSYEKL. Trimming removed 4 bases at V and 6 bases at J, with 15 bases between. The CDR3 is 15 residues long. Genomic DNA (from each subset) was split evenly across several immunoSEQ plates. Some clones are missing from TCRdb's copy, which holds only in-frame ones; the method was immunoSEQ multiplex PCR. The sample gives about 510,000 clones, about 79% of which show up once; about an eighth is in the top ten. Sequenced sample: PBMCs. The chain has TRBV4-1 and TRBJ2-2, with D perhaps TRBD1 or TRBD2 (5 bases each). The sequence was collected from a woman aged 40 to 49 in good health. Some clones in this sample may be carry-over from other donors' samples. The CDR3 loop reads CASSPREMAPGELFF. In DNA form, the CDR3 reads TGCGCCAGCAGCCCCAGGGAGATGGCCCCCGGGGAGCTGTTTTTT.